The 2 T cell receptor beta chains below come from one sample, sequenced in a study of cytomegalovirus exposure and HLA in healthy donors. The PCR ran on 60 Vbeta and 13 Jbeta primers. Method: immunoSEQ multiplex PCR; TCRdb's copy keeps in-frame clones and lacks some. The data hold roughly 120,000 clones, with 80% to 85% observed a single time. Sequenced: PBMCs. Source of these receptors: a woman aged 60-75 years in good health and CMV-seropositive.

The table lists this clone with a count of one. The CDR3 coding sequence is TGTGCCAGCAGCTTAGAGGGGACTAGGATCTACAATGAGCAGTTCTTC. Encoded protein: CASSLEGTRIYNEQFF. The chain links TRBV7-2 to TRBJ2-1; 8 positions match TRBD2. The length of the CDR3 is 16 residues. Germline V gene lookup returns CDR1 SGHTA and CDR2 FQGNSA. The ends lost 1 base at V and 3 bases at J; junction bases unmatched: 5.

J is TRBJ1-5 and V is TRBV7-2; unclear D gene. Trimming took off 5 bases at V and 5 bases at J, with 19 bases between the two ends. Germline V CDR1 and CDR2: SGHTA, FQGNSA. The CDR3 is made up of 16 amino acids. The CDR3 region is CASSAGRLATDQPQHF. The DNA of the CDR3 is TGTGCCAGCAGCGCGGGTCGACTGGCCACGGATCAGCCCCAGCATTTT. Variable domain in full (rest from reference TRBV7-2 and TRBJ1-5): GAGVSQSPSNKVTEKGKDVELRCDPISGHTALYWYRQSLGQGLEFLIYFQGNSAPDKSGLPSDRFSAERTGGSVSTLTIQRTQQEDSAVYLCASSAGRLATDQPQHFGDGTRLSIL.